The clone carrying this T cell receptor (beta chain) appeared many times. This sample was included in a study of blood T cell repertoires in COVID-19. Looked up from germline, CDR1 is SGHRS and CDR2 is YFSETQ. Trimming cost V 4 bases and J 3 bases; bases outside gene matches: 7. The length of the CDR3 is 15 residues. Assay: immunoSEQ multiplex PCR; the TCRdb copy retains only in-frame clones and omits some. The sample contains about 140,000 clones, approximately 83% of which appear only once. This TCR came from a man in his 70s who had been exposed to COVID-19. The sample was PBMCs or T cells enriched from blood (not recorded which). J is TRBJ2-1 and V is TRBV5-1; TRBD2 aligns across 7 bases. Written as DNA, the CDR3 is TGCGCCAGCAGCCAAGGGAGCGGGGACTACAATGAGCAGTTCTTC. Amino acid sequence: CASSQGSGDYNEQFF.